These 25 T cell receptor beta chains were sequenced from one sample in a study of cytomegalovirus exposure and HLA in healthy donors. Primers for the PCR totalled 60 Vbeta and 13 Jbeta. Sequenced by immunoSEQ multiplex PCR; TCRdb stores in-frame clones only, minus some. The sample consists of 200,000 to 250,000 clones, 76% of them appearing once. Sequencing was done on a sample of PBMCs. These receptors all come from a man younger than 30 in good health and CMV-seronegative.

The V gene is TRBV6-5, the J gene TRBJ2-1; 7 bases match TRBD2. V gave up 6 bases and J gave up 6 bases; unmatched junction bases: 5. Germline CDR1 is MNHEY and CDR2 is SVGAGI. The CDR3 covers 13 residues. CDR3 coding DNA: TGTGCCAGCAGCCCGGGACTATTCAATGAGCAGTTCTTC. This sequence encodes CASSPGLFNEQFF.

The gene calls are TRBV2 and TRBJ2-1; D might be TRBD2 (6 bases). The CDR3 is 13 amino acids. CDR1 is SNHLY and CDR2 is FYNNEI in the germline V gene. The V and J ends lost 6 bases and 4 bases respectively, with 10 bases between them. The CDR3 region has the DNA TGTGCCAGCAGCATAGCGGAATACAATGAGCAGTTCTTC. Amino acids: CASSIAEYNEQFF.

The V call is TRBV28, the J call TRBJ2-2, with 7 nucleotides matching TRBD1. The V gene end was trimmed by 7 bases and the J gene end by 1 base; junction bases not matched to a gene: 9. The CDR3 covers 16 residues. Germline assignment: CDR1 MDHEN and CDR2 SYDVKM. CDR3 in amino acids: CASINSRTGNTGELFF. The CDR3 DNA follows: TGTGCCAGCATCAACTCCCGGACAGGGAACACCGGGGAGCTGTTTTTT.

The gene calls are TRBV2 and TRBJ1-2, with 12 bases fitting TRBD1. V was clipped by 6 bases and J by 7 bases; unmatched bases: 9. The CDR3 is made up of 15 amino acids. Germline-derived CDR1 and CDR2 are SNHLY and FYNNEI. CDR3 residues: CASRLGQGAIGGYTF. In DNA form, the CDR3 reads TGTGCCAGCAGGTTGGGACAGGGGGCAATAGGTGGCTACACCTTC.

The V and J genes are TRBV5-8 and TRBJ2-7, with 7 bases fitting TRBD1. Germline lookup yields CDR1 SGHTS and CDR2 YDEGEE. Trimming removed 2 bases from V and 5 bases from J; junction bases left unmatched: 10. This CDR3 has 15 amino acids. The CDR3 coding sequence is TGTGCCAGCAGCTTTGTAAGACAGGGTAACGACGAGCAGTACTTC. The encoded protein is CASSFVRQGNDEQYF.

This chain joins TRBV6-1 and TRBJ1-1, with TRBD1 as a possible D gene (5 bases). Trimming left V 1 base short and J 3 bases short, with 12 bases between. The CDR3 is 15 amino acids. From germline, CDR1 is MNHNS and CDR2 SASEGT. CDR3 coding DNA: TGTGCCAGCAGTGAAGTGGAGGGGCCGTACACTGAAGCTTTCTTT. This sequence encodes CASSEVEGPYTEAFF.

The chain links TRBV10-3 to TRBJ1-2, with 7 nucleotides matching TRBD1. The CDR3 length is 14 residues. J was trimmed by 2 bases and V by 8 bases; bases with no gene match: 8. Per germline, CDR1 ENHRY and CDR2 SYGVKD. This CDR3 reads CAIQGGRENYGYTF. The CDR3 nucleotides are TGTGCCATCCAGGGGGGAAGGGAGAACTATGGCTACACCTTC.

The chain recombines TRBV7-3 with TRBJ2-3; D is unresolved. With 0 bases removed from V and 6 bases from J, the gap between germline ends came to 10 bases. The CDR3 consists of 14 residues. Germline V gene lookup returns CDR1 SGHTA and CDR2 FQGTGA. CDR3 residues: CASSLTGARDTQYF. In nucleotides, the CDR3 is TGTGCCAGCAGCTTAACGGGCGCTCGGGATACGCAGTATTTT.

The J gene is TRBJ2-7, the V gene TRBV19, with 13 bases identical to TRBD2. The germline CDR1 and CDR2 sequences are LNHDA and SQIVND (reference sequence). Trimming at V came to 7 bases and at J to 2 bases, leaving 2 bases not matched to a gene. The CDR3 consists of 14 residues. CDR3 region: CASMGTSGAYEQYF. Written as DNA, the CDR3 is TGTGCCAGTATGGGGACTAGCGGGGCCTACGAGCAGTACTTC.

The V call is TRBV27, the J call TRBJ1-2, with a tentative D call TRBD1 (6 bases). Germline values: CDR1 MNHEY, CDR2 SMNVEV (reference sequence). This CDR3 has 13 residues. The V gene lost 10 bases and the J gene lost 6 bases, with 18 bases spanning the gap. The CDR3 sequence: CATATRGGNGYTF. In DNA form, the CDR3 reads TGTGCCACCGCCACCAGGGGAGGGAATGGCTACACCTTC.

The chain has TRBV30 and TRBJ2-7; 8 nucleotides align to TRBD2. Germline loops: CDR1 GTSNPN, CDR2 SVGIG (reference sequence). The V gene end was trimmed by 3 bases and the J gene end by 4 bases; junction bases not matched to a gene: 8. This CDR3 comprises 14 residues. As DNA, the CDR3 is TGTGCCTGGAGCGTAGGGGGGACTAGGTACGAGCAGTACTTC. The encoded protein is CAWSVGGTRYEQYF.

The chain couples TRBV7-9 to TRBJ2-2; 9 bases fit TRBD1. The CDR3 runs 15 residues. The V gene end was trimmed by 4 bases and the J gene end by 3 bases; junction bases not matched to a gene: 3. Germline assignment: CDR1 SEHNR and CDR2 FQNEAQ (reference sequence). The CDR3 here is CASSSDRGDTGELFF. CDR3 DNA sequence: TGTGCCAGCAGCTCCGACAGGGGGGACACCGGGGAGCTGTTTTTT.

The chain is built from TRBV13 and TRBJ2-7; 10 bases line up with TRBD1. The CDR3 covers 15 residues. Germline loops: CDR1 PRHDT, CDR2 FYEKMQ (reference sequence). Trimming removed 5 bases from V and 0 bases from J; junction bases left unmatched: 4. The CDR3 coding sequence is TGTGCCAGCAGCGAGGGGACAGGGGTCTCCTACGAGCAGTACTTC. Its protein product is CASSEGTGVSYEQYF. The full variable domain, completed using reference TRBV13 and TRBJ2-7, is AAGVIQSPRHLIKEKRETATLKCYPIPRHDTVYWYQQGPGQDPQFLISFYEKMQSDKGSIPDRFSAQQFSDYHSELNMSSLELGDSALYFCASSEGTGVSYEQYFGPGTRLTVT.

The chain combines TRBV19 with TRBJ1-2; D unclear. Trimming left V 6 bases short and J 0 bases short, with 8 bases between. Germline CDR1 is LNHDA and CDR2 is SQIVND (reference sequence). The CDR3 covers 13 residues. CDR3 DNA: TGTGCCAGTAGGTTAGATACTAACTATGGCTACACCTTC. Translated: CASRLDTNYGYTF.

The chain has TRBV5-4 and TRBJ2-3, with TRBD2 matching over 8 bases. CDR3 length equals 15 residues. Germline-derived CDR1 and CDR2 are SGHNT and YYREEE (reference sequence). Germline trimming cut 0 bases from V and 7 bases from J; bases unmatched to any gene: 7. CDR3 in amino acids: CASSLAGGGGNTQYF. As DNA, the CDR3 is TGTGCCAGCAGCTTGGCGGGAGGGGGTGGGAATACGCAGTATTTT.

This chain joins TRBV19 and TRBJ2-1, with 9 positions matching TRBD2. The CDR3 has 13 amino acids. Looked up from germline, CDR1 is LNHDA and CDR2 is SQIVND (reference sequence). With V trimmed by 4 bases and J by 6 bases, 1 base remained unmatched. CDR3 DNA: TGTGCCAGTAGTAGGACTAGCGTCAATGAGCAGTTCTTC. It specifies CASSRTSVNEQFF.

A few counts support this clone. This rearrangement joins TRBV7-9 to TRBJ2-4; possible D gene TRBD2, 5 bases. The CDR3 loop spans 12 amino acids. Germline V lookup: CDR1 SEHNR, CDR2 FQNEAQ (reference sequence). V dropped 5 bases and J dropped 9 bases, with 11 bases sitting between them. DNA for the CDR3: TGTGCCAGCAGCGACTATCAAGGCATTCAGTACTTC. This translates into CASSDYQGIQYF.

CDR3 residues: CASSLTGLLTDEQYF. CDR3 in DNA: TGTGCCAGCAGCCTAACTGGACTACTCACCGACGAGCAGTACTTC. The chain uses TRBV7-8 and TRBJ2-7, with D perhaps matching TRBD2 (6 bases). The germline gives CDR1 SGHVS, CDR2 FQNEAQ. The CDR3 loop spans 15 amino acids. Between the trimmed V and J ends, which lost 5 bases and 5 bases, there was a span of 19 bases.

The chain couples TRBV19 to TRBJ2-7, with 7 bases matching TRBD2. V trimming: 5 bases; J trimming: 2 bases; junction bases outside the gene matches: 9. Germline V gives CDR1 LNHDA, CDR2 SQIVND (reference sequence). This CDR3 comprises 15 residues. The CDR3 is CASSLKAGSPYEQYF. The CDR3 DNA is TGTGCCAGTAGTCTAAAAGCGGGATCCCCCTACGAGCAGTACTTC.

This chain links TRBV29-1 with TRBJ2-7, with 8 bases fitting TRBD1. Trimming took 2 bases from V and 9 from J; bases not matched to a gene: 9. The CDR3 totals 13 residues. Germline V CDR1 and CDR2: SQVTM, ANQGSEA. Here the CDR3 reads CSVEPGTGGRQYF. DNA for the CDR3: TGCAGCGTTGAACCTGGGACAGGAGGTCGGCAGTACTTC.

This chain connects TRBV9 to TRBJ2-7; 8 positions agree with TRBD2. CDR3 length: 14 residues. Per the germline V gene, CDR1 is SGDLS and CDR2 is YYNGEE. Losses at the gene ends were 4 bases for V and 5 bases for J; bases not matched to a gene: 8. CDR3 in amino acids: CASSPSGSANEQYF. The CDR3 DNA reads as TGTGCCAGCAGCCCCAGCGGGAGCGCAAACGAGCAGTACTTC.

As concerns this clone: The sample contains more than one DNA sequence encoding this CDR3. The CDR3 loop reads CASSLGLAGTDTQYF. Here the CDR3 DNA reads TGTGCCAGCAGCTTGGGGCTAGCGGGCACAGATACGCAGTATTTT. The chain joins TRBV5-4 to TRBJ2-3, with 7 bases identical to TRBD2. The CDR3 contains 15 residues. The J segment lost 1 base and the V segment lost 0 bases, leaving 2 bases of the junction unmatched. From germline, CDR1 is SGHNT and CDR2 YYREEE (reference sequence).

The CDR3 nucleotides read TGTGCCAGTACCAAAAGGACAGGGACAACCTATGGCTACACCTTC. Translation: CASTKRTGTTYGYTF. The chain combines TRBV19 with TRBJ1-2, with 8 nucleotides matching TRBD1. The CDR3 has 15 residues. Germline CDR1 LNHDA, CDR2 SQIVND (reference sequence). V was clipped by 7 bases and J by 4 bases; unmatched bases: 11.

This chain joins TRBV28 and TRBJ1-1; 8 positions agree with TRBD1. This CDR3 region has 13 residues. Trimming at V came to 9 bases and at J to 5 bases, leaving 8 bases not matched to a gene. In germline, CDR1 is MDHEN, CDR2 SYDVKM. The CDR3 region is CASDRGMDTEAFF. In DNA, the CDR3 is TGTGCCAGTGACAGGGGAATGGATACTGAAGCTTTCTTT.

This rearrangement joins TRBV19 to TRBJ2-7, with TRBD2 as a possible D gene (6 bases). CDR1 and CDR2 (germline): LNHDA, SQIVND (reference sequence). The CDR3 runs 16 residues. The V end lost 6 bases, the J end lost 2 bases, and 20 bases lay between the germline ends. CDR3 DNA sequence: TGTGCCAGTAGGCCTACTTGGGGGGACCTCCCCTACGAGCAGTACTTC. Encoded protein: CASRPTWGDLPYEQYF.